These T cell receptor beta chains were read from a single sample in a study of blood T cell repertoires in COVID-19. The table came from immunoSEQ multiplex PCR; TCRdb's copy has only in-frame clones and leaves some out. The sample lists about 23,000 clones; 75% to 95% were seen once. The sequenced sample was peripheral blood. Every receptor here comes from a human donor in a cohort sampled during active COVID-19. Each CDR3 is given with its conserved first and last residue. Fields, in order: V gene, clone size, CDR3 protein. A clone size is listed for some rows: how often the clone was seen (once, few, many), or a class if it is expanded.

>TRBV27|medium-sized
CASSQGLGGYTF
>TRBV6-2/TRBV6-3|few
CASSEGTTEAFF
>TRBV4-3|-
CASSQDPTRGGNSGNTIYF
>TRBV4-2|-
CASSKLRGWDTEAFF
>TRBV7-6|once
CASSYLGLSSGANVLTF
>TRBV18|few
CASSPWTDGANVLTF
>TRBV6-5|once
CASSYRSNSYNSPLHF
>TRBV24-1|-
CATSETSGGKVDTQYF
>TRBV7-9|-
CASSLVQLAIHNEQFF
>TRBV4-2|few
CASSVSATYDEQYF
>TRBV18|-
CASSPAGGRTDTQYF
>TRBV4-3|-
CASSQDLGAFSSYEQYF
>TRBV7-3|-
CASSTIDRETQYF
>TRBV11-2|-
CASSLDLGRGGAYEQYF
>TRBV5-4|-
CASSLPGYEQYF
>TRBV29-1|-
CSVGLAANTGELFF
>TRBV18|-
CASSPPWDSTGETEAFF
>TRBV4-2|-
CASSQGTGAGNTIYF
>TRBV18|-
CASSPDSVSYEQYF
>TRBV4-2|-
CASSQGAAEKLFF